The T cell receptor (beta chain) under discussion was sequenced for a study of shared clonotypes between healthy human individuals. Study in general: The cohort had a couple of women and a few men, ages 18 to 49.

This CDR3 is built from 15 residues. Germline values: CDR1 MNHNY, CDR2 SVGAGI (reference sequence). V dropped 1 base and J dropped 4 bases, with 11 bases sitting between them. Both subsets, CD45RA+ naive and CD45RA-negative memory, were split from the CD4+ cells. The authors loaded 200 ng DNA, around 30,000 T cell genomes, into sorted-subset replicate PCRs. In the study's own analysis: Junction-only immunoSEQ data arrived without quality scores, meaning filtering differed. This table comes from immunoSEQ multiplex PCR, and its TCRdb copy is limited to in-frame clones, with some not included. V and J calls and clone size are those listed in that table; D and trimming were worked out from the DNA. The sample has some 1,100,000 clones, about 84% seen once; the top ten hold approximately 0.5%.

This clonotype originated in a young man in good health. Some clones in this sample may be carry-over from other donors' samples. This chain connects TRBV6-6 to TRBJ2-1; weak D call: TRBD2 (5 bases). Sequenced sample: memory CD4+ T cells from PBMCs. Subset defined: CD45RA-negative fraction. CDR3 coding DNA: TGTGCCAGCAGTTACTTCCCGGGATTGTACAATGAGCAGTTCTTC. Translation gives CASSYFPGLYNEQFF.